This T cell receptor beta chain stems from a study of shared clonotypes between healthy human individuals. Libraries were prepared by immunoSEQ multiplex PCR; TCRdb keeps only in-frame clonotypes and omits some of them. There are fewer than 650,000 clones in the sample; approximately 80% occur only once, and over 10% lies in the top ten. The germline CDR1 and CDR2 sequences are LNHDA and SQIVND (reference sequence). The trim removed 1 base at V and 2 bases at J, leaving 2 bases unmatched. This CDR3 is built from 15 residues. Donors were healthy HIV-negative adults without recent acute infections or vaccinations. Within Nashville, Tennessee resided all donors, each a Caucasian adult. A word on this clone: At the DNA level, this CDR3 is encoded by other sequences in the same sample as well.

The chain couples TRBV19 to TRBJ2-1; TRBD1 agrees at 7 bases. This clonotype was obtained from a woman aged 40-49 years in good health. Some clones in this sample may be carry-over from other donors' samples. Source material: PBMCs. This CDR3 is CASSIGQGAYNEQFF. In nucleotides, the CDR3 is TGTGCCAGTAGTATAGGGCAGGGGGCCTACAATGAGCAGTTCTTC. Combining the CDR3 with reference TRBV19 and TRBJ2-1 gives the whole variable domain DGGITQSPKYLFRKEGQNVTLSCEQNLNHDAMYWYRQDPGQGLRLIYYSQIVNDFQKGDIAEGYSVSREKKESFPLTVTSAQKNPTAFYLCASSIGQGAYNEQFFGPGTRLTVL.